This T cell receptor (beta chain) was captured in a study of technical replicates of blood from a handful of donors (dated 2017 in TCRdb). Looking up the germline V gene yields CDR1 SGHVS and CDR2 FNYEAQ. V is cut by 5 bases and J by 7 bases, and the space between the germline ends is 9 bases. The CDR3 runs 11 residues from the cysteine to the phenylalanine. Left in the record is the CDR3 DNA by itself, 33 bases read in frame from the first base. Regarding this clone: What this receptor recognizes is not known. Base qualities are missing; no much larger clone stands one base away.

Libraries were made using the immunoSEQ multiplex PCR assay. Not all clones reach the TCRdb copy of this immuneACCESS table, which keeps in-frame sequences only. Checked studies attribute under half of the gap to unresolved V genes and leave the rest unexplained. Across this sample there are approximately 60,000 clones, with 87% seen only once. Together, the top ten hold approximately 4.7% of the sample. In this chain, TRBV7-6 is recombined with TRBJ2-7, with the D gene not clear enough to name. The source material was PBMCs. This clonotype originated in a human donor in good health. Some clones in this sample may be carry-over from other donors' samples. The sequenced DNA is TGTGCCAGCAGCGGATCTAGAGAGCAGTACTTC. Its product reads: CASSGSREQYF.